These 25 T cell receptor beta chains share one sample of origin, sequenced in a study of T cell responses to AZD1222 COVID-19 vaccine. Some clones are missing from TCRdb's copy, which holds only in-frame ones; the method was immunoSEQ multiplex PCR. This sample carries under 140,000 clones, about 94% of them seen once, and the ten largest clones take 2.5% to 3.5%. The sequencing here drew on peripheral blood, taken 28 days after the second AZD1222 dose. The origin of the receptors is an adult who received the AZD1222 COVID-19 vaccine.

This sequence joins TRBV5-5 and TRBJ1-1; unclear D gene. The CDR3 contains 16 residues. Per germline, CDR1 SGHKS and CDR2 YYEKEE (reference sequence). V was trimmed by 1 base and J by 1 base, leaving 14 bases between them. The CDR3 nucleotides read TGTGCCAGCAGCTTGACGTGGAAGGTGGGGAACACTGAAGCTTTCTTT. Its protein is CASSLTWKVGNTEAFF.

CDR3 DNA: TGTGCCAGCAGGTTGGGACATAACCCCTACGAGCAGTACTTC. This translates into CASRLGHNPYEQYF. The chain has TRBV6-4 and TRBJ2-7, with TRBD1 as a possible D gene (6 bases). There are 14 residues in the CDR3. Germline CDR1 MRHNA, CDR2 SNTAGT. Trimming pared 6 bases from V and 2 bases from J, leaving 14 bases between.

The rearrangement joins TRBV12-3 or TRBV12-4 to TRBJ2-2, with D unresolved. There are 12 residues in the CDR3. V was trimmed by 2 bases and J by 7 bases, leaving 5 bases between them. In DNA form, the CDR3 reads TGTGCCAGCAGTTTATATCGCGGGGAGCTGTTTTTT. As protein: CASSLYRGELFF.

Concerning this clone: Relative to the germline gene, one junction end is altered; a read error may explain this. The V gene is TRBV5-4, the J gene TRBJ1-3, with no clear D. This CDR3 has 15 amino acids. Germline V gene sequence: CDR1 SGHNT, CDR2 YYREEE (reference sequence). The CDR3 loop is CASRLGRTAGNTIYF. In DNA form, the CDR3 reads TGTGCCAGCAGGTTGGGCCGGACCGCTGGAAACACCATATATTTT.

The V gene is TRBV29-1, the J gene TRBJ1-2; 8 nucleotides match TRBD1. V lost 1 base and J lost 4; bases outside the gene matches: 2. CDR1 and CDR2 from the germline V gene are SQVTM and ANQGSEA. CDR3 length: 13 amino acids. CDR3 sequence (DNA): TGCAGCGTTGAAGGGCAGGGGGCCTATGGCTACACCTTC. Amino acids: CSVEGQGAYGYTF.

The chain has TRBV7-9 and TRBJ1-1, with D unclear. Trimming pared 3 bases from V and 4 bases from J, leaving 24 bases between. CDR1 and CDR2 (germline): SEHNR, FQNEAQ (reference sequence). CDR3 length equals 18 residues. The CDR3 loop is CASSLSIRVGPEGTEAFF. The CDR3 bases are TGTGCCAGCAGCTTGAGTATCCGCGTTGGACCAGAGGGCACTGAAGCTTTCTTT.

This sequence joins TRBV4-1 and TRBJ1-6; 7 bases match TRBD1. The germline V gene encodes CDR1 MGHRA and CDR2 YSYEKL. V was clipped by 1 base and J by 7 bases; unmatched bases: 4. The CDR3 sequence is 15 residues long. CDR3 nucleotides: TGCGCCAGCAGCCAAGGGCCAGGGGGGAATTCACCCCTCCACTTT. Translated: CASSQGPGGNSPLHF.

This clone turned up a few times. The V call is TRBV6-5, the J call TRBJ1-3; D uncertain. CDR3 length equals 14 residues. From germline, CDR1 is MNHEY and CDR2 SVGAGI. Trimming stripped 7 bases from V and 0 bases from J, with 10 bases between. CDR3 in amino acids: CASTTGSSGNTIYF. CDR3 nucleotides: TGTGCCAGCACCACGGGATCCTCTGGAAACACCATATATTTT.

The rearrangement joins TRBV27 to TRBJ2-3; 9 bases align to TRBD1. Germline values: CDR1 MNHEY, CDR2 SMNVEV (reference sequence). With 6 bases clipped from V and 4 bases from J, the junction kept 8 bases outside the gene matches. The CDR3 runs 15 residues. The CDR3 DNA reads as TGTGCCAGCAGCACAGGACAGGGGTTGGCAGATACGCAGTATTTT. Amino acid sequence: CASSTGQGLADTQYF.

The V and J genes are TRBV5-4 and TRBJ1-3; D is unresolved. V was shortened by 0 bases and J by 1 base, with 5 bases between the two germline ends. Per germline, CDR1 SGHNT and CDR2 YYREEE (reference sequence). The CDR3 runs to 14 residues. The CDR3 nucleotides are TGTGCCAGCAGCTTGGAGTCATCTGGAAACACCATATATTTT. The encoded protein is CASSLESSGNTIYF.

The chain joins TRBV11-2 to TRBJ2-5; TRBD1 is a possible D gene (5 bases). This CDR3 is 16 amino acids long. The germline V gene encodes CDR1 SGHAT and CDR2 FQNNGV. Trimming left V 4 bases short and J 3 bases short, with 18 bases between. CDR3 DNA: TGTGCCAGCAGCTCGAAGGGGCCTTCGACAAAAGAGACCCAGTACTTC. Translation gives CASSSKGPSTKETQYF.

The rearrangement uses TRBV6-6 and TRBJ1-2; a possible D gene is TRBD1 (6 bases). Germline loops: CDR1 MNHNY, CDR2 SVGAGI (reference sequence). CDR3 length: 12 amino acids. Trimming cost V 10 bases and J 4 bases, with 13 bases left between them. CDR3 residues: CAIRGGTYGYTF. CDR3 coding DNA: TGTGCCATCCGAGGGGGGACCTATGGCTACACCTTC.

This chain uses TRBV7-9 with TRBJ2-1, with a possible D match to TRBD2 (5 bases). This CDR3 contains 17 residues. The V end was cut by 7 bases, the J end by 1 base, with 20 bases between. The germline V gene encodes CDR1 SEHNR and CDR2 FQNEAQ (reference sequence). The CDR3 sequence: CASNPTWERRSYNEQFF. The CDR3, as DNA: TGTGCCAGCAACCCGACGTGGGAGCGGAGATCCTACAATGAGCAGTTCTTC.

This chain links TRBV2 with TRBJ2-7; D not certain. The CDR3 totals 12 residues. Trimming removed 11 bases at V and 6 bases at J, with 17 bases between. Germline loops: CDR1 SNHLY, CDR2 FYNNEI. In DNA, the CDR3 is TGTGCCTGGGCGATGTCGTACAGCGAGCAGTACTTC. Its translation is CAWAMSYSEQYF.

The rearrangement joins TRBV6-5 to TRBJ1-6; D is unclear. With 6 bases removed from V and 0 bases from J, the gap between germline ends came to 6 bases. From germline, CDR1 is MNHEY and CDR2 SVGAGI. The CDR3 totals 14 residues. The CDR3 region is CASRRSSYNSPLHF. For the CDR3, the DNA is TGTGCCAGCAGGAGGAGCTCCTATAATTCACCCCTCCACTTT.

This clone has only one observation. The chain combines TRBV7-9 with TRBJ2-7, with 7 nucleotides matching TRBD2. Germline V CDR1 and CDR2: SEHNR, FQNEAQ (reference sequence). J lost 5 bases, V lost 5 bases, and 12 bases had no gene match. The CDR3 loop spans 15 amino acids. The CDR3, as DNA: TGTGCCAGCAGCCCAACTAGCGCCAAGGTCCACGAGCAGTACTTC. Protein: CASSPTSAKVHEQYF.

This clone was counted once. The chain joins TRBV6-5 to TRBJ2-1, with TRBD1 matching over 9 bases. The trim removed 5 bases at V and 1 base at J, leaving 3 bases unmatched. Looked up from germline, CDR1 is MNHEY and CDR2 is SVGAGI. The CDR3 has 15 residues. CDR3 coding DNA: TGTGCCAGCAGTCCCGACAGGGGGTCCTACAATGAGCAGTTCTTC. Translating gives CASSPDRGSYNEQFF.

This sequence joins TRBV27 and TRBJ1-1; 8 bases align to TRBD1. With V trimmed by 5 bases and J by 4 bases, 9 bases remained unmatched. Looked up from germline, CDR1 is MNHEY and CDR2 is SMNVEV (reference sequence). This CDR3 comprises 15 residues. CDR3 bases: TGTGCCAGCAGTGACTTGACAGGGGCGGCCACTGAAGCTTTCTTT. Its translation is CASSDLTGAATEAFF.

The rearrangement joins TRBV7-9 to TRBJ1-1, with D maybe TRBD1 (5 bases). V was cut by 6 bases and J by 9 bases, with 11 bases left in between. Per the germline V gene, CDR1 is SEHNR and CDR2 is FQNEAQ (reference sequence). The CDR3 is made up of 11 amino acids. The CDR3 DNA sequence: TGTGCCAGCAGACCCACGGGGCAAGCTTTCTTT. It translates to CASRPTGQAFF.

The chain combines TRBV3-1 (or the pseudogene TRBV3-2) with TRBJ2-3, with 14 nucleotides matching TRBD2. The CDR3 totals 18 residues. The V gene end was trimmed by 6 bases and the J gene end by 0 bases; junction bases not matched to a gene: 8. Germline CDR1 is LGHDT and CDR2 is YNNKEL (reference sequence). DNA of the CDR3: TGTGCCAGCAGACGCGGACTAGCGGGGGGACCTAGCACAGATACGCAGTATTTT. It specifies CASRRGLAGGPSTDTQYF.

This chain uses TRBV3-1 (or the pseudogene TRBV3-2) with TRBJ1-4; no clear D. This CDR3 is built from 17 residues. The germline CDR1 and CDR2 sequences are LGHDT and YNNKEL (reference sequence). V lost 3 bases and J lost 4, with 18 bases in between. The CDR3 sequence is CASSQAAPGSLNEKLFF. The CDR3 nucleotides are TGTGCCAGCAGCCAGGCCGCTCCGGGAAGTCTTAATGAAAAACTGTTTTTT.

The chain carries TRBV30 and TRBJ1-2; D not resolved. CDR1 and CDR2 from the germline V gene are GTSNPN and SVGIG (reference sequence). V lost 0 bases and J 6 bases, leaving 11 bases between the germline ends. This CDR3 has 13 amino acids. The CDR3 here is CAWSVTGIHGYTF. The CDR3 DNA reads as TGTGCCTGGAGTGTAACCGGAATCCATGGCTACACCTTC. Together with reference TRBV30 and TRBJ1-2, the CDR3 gives the full variable domain: SQTIHQWPATLVQPVGSPLSLECTVEGTSNPNLYWYRQAAGRGLQLLFYSVGIGQISSEVPQNLSASRPQDRQFILSSKKLLLSDSGFYLCAWSVTGIHGYTFGSGTRLTVV.

The V call is TRBV3-1 (or the pseudogene TRBV3-2), the J call TRBJ2-4; tentatively, D is TRBD1 or TRBD2 (6 bases each). V lost 7 bases and J 0 bases, leaving 13 bases between the germline ends. Germline CDR1 LGHDT, CDR2 YNNKEL (reference sequence). This CDR3 spans 15 amino acids. The CDR3 protein is CASTSRGLAKNIQYF. CDR3 DNA: TGTGCCAGCACCTCCCGGGGGCTAGCCAAAAACATTCAGTACTTC.

J is TRBJ1-4 and V is TRBV7-9; D not certain. Deletions cut 8 bases from V and 0 bases from J, with 16 bases between. CDR1 and CDR2 (germline): SEHNR, FQNEAQ (reference sequence). The CDR3 is made up of 16 amino acids. Here the CDR3 reads CASSSRTGATNEKLFF. The CDR3 DNA reads TGTGCCAGCTCATCTCGGACGGGTGCAACTAATGAAAAACTGTTTTTT.

The CDR3 region is CASSDRGVDVDTEAFF. The CDR3, as DNA: TGTGCCAGCAGCGATCGTGGGGTGGATGTGGACACTGAAGCTTTCTTT. The chain links TRBV7-6 to TRBJ1-1; D gene unclear. CDR1 is SGHVS and CDR2 is FNYEAQ in the germline V gene. V was shortened by 5 bases and J by 3 bases, with 19 bases between the two germline ends. This CDR3 contains 16 residues.